This T cell receptor (beta chain) emerged from a study of blood T cells in healthy people across ages. A J-beta primer mix and a sample-barcoded 5' primer were used in a second PCR of roughly 7 to 12 cycles. TCRdb itself ran the 5' RACE reads through MiXCR, one entry per CDR3 protein. Of approximately 780,000 distinct CDR3 sequences listed, roughly 26% are singletons. The table lists this clonotype with a few counts. Caucasian individuals from Russia who were healthy and aged about 6 to 100 acted as donors. CDR3 size: 15 residues. Germline CDR1 SGHVS, CDR2 FNYEAQ. Trimming pared 5 bases from V and 2 bases from J, leaving 16 bases between. The data also belong to a second study, concerning T cells of mothers and their children.

This receptor was identified in a boy aged 10-17 years in good health. Sequenced: blood. The chain links TRBV7-6 to TRBJ2-7, with TRBD2 as a possible D gene (6 bases). The CDR3 DNA reads TGTGCCAGCAGCCTAACCCCGGGAGCCACCTACGAGCAGTACTTC. Its protein is CASSLTPGATYEQYF.